This T cell receptor beta chain was observed in a study of CD4+ T cells in melanoma (dated by TCRdb to between 2022 and 2023). As for the study more broadly: Neoantigen-specific CD4+ T cells in human melanoma were what the study investigated.

Library prep was done by the immunoSEQ multiplex PCR assay. TCRdb stores this immuneACCESS table with in-frame sequences only. Part of the clones is absent; in the studies checked, under half of the shortfall reflects unresolved V genes, and no reason is known for the rest. The table for this sample lists 50,000 to 60,000 clones; over 60% of them were counted only once. The ten largest clones take up 4.5% to 5.5% of the sample. Concerning this clone: Its antigen has not been determined. No much larger clonotype is one base removed from it; base qualities were not supplied.

Donors were patients with melanoma. The study at large found these results: Neoantigen-specific CD4+ T cells in melanoma were reported to have a range of differentiation states. Neoantigen-specific CD4+ T cells were reported to be correlated with the function of CD8+ T cells, macrophages and B cells.

The germline V gene yields MNHNS for CDR1 and SASEGT for CDR2. V gives up 2 bases and J gives up 1 base, and the segment between their germline ends measures 8 bases. Including cysteine and phenylalanine, the CDR3 has 14 amino acids. Kept here is only the CDR3 DNA, which spans 42 bases and is read in frame from base 1. This chain is built from TRBV6-1 and TRBJ2-5; the D segment cannot be called with confidence. The sequence was obtained from a human donor with melanoma. The material sequenced was tumor tissue. The DNA is as follows: TGTGCCAGCAGTGAACCCAGCGCCCAAGAGACCCAGTACTTC. It translates to CASSEPSAQETQYF.